This T cell receptor (beta chain) comes out of a study of T cell repertoires in cytomegalovirus infection. Germline CDR1 reads SGHDN; CDR2 reads FVKESK. The CDR3 is 13 residues long. Deletions cut 7 bases from V and 1 base from J, with 11 bases between. As to this clonotype: Its antigen remains unidentified.

MiXCR, applied by TCRdb to the reads, yields one record per CDR3 protein. The sample consists of around 540,000 distinct CDR3 sequences, roughly a third of them appearing once. The genes are TRBV14 and TRBJ2-7; D is perhaps TRBD2 (5 bases). The specimen was cultured PBMCs, collected from culture after CMV antigen stimulation. This TCR came from a human donor in good health (CMV status not recorded). Some clones in this sample may be carry-over from other donors' samples. For the CDR3, the DNA is TGTGCCAGCACCACCAGCGGATCCTACGAGCAGTACTTC. Translating it yields CASTTSGSYEQYF.